Below, 20 T cell receptor beta chains from the same sample are listed, as sequenced in a study of blood T cell repertoires in COVID-19. Measured with immunoSEQ multiplex PCR; TCRdb has only the in-frame clones, and not every one. The sample comprises about 45,000 clones, approximately 85% of which are singletons, and 25% to 35% rests with the top ten. Sequenced input: peripheral blood. These receptors were obtained from a woman older than 75 with acute or convalescent COVID-19.

V gene TRBV10-2 combines with J gene TRBJ1-5, with D unclear. CDR3 length equals 13 residues. V was cut by 3 bases and J by 4 bases, with 7 bases left in between. Germline V gene data show CDR1 as WSHSY and CDR2 as SAAADI. The CDR3 here is CASSEQTNQPQHF. CDR3 nucleotide sequence: TGCGCCAGCAGTGAACAGACAAATCAGCCCCAGCATTTT.

This sequence joins TRBV6-5 and TRBJ2-7; tentative D call: TRBD2 (6 bases). The CDR3 totals 14 residues. V was cut by 2 bases and J by 1 base, with 9 bases left in between. The germline CDR1 and CDR2 sequences are MNHEY and SVGAGI. DNA of the CDR3: TGTGCCAGCAGTTACCGGGACTTATCCTACGAGCAGTACTTC. Protein product: CASSYRDLSYEQYF.

The chain has TRBV10-3 and TRBJ1-1, with a tentative D call TRBD1 (6 bases). The CDR3 length is 13 residues. Germline V gene lookup returns CDR1 ENHRY and CDR2 SYGVKD. Trimming stripped 10 bases from V and 4 bases from J, with 16 bases between. In nucleotides, the CDR3 is TGTGCCAGCAGGGGTCAGGAGGTCACTGAAGCTTTCTTT. Translated: CASRGQEVTEAFF.

V gene TRBV2 combines with J gene TRBJ2-3, with D maybe TRBD2 (5 bases). Germline assignment: CDR1 SNHLY and CDR2 FYNNEI. V lost 3 bases to trimming and J lost 1 base, with 8 bases between them. The CDR3 length is 14 residues. This CDR3 reads CASSDEEGTDTQYF. CDR3 coding DNA: TGTGCCAGCAGTGATGAGGAGGGCACAGATACGCAGTATTTT.

V usage is TRBV30 and J usage is TRBJ1-2, with TRBD1 identical over 12 bases. With V trimmed by 5 bases and J by 13 bases, 5 bases remained unmatched. CDR1 and CDR2 (germline): GTSNPN, SVGIG (reference sequence). There are 11 residues in the CDR3. Here the CDR3 reads CAWGTGGAITF. DNA of the CDR3: TGTGCCTGGGGGACAGGGGGCGCAATCACCTTC.

This clone was observed once. CDR3 DNA sequence: TGTGCCACCACCCTAGGGGCAAACAATGAGCAGTTCTTC. Translating gives CATTLGANNEQFF. This rearrangement joins TRBV24-1 to TRBJ2-1; perhaps TRBD1 as D (5 bases). Trimming shortened V by 8 bases and J by 5 bases, and 12 bases separated the two germline ends. Per the germline V gene, CDR1 is KGHDR and CDR2 is SFDVKD. The length of the CDR3 is 13 residues.

The chain links TRBV10-2 to TRBJ2-5; 7 positions match TRBD2. Germline-derived CDR1 and CDR2 are WSHSY and SAAADI. V trimming: 6 bases; J trimming: 2 bases; junction bases outside the gene matches: 6. This CDR3 is built from 14 residues. This CDR3 is CASRTGTTQETQYF. The CDR3 DNA reads as TGCGCCAGCAGGACTGGGACTACTCAAGAGACCCAGTACTTC.

This clone occurred once. The chain has TRBV19 and TRBJ2-5; 12 nucleotides agree with TRBD2. V trimming: 3 bases; J trimming: 3 bases; junction bases outside the gene matches: 5. This CDR3 has 16 residues. Germline CDR1 is LNHDA and CDR2 is SQIVND (reference sequence). The DNA of the CDR3 is TGTGCCAGTAGTATCCAAGGACTAGCGGGAAAAGAGACCCAGTACTTC. Translating it yields CASSIQGLAGKETQYF.

The rearrangement uses TRBV19 and TRBJ2-5; 11 bases fit TRBD1. The trim removed 4 bases at V and 4 bases at J, leaving 5 bases unmatched. The CDR3 totals 15 residues. CDR1 is LNHDA, CDR2 SQIVND, per germline (reference sequence). The CDR3 here is CASSTGTGGAETQYF. The CDR3 coding sequence is TGTGCCAGTAGTACCGGGACAGGGGGGGCAGAGACCCAGTACTTC.

The chain couples TRBV10-3 to TRBJ2-2; 7 bases fit TRBD2. The ends lost 9 bases at V and 1 base at J; junction bases unmatched: 14. Germline CDR1 is ENHRY and CDR2 is SYGVKD. The CDR3 extends over 17 amino acids. The CDR3 region is CAITSFLLAENTGELFF. As DNA, the CDR3 is TGTGCCATAACATCCTTTCTCCTAGCGGAGAACACCGGGGAGCTGTTTTTT.

The chain is built from TRBV20-1 and TRBJ2-5; D is unresolved. This CDR3 region has 8 residues. Germline-derived CDR1 and CDR2 are DFQATT and SNEGSKA (reference sequence). The CDR3 sequence is CRRETQYF. CDR3 bases: TGCAGGCGGGAGACCCAGTACTTC.

The chain combines TRBV30 with TRBJ2-3; TRBD1 is a possible D gene (6 bases). The V gene lost 2 bases and the J gene lost 1 base, with 13 bases spanning the gap. The CDR3 is made up of 15 amino acids. The germline V gene encodes CDR1 GTSNPN and CDR2 SVGIG (reference sequence). CDR3 DNA sequence: TGTGCCTGGAGTTGGGGCAGGGGCGGCACAGATACGCAGTATTTT. Protein sequence: CAWSWGRGGTDTQYF.

The chain combines TRBV21-1 with TRBJ1-5. TRBV21-1 is classified as a pseudogene. This CDR3 comprises 17 residues. CDR3 sequence reads: CASSKVVVPPSNQPQHF. Written as DNA, the CDR3 is TGTGCCAGCAGCAAAGTAGTGGTCCCACCTAGCAATCAGCCCCAGCATTTT.

The chain carries TRBV3-1 (or the pseudogene TRBV3-2) and TRBJ2-5, with D unresolved. Germline CDR1 reads LGHDT; CDR2 reads YNNKEL (reference sequence). This CDR3 region has 13 residues. V lost 3 bases, J lost 5 bases, and 10 bases lay in between. The CDR3 region is CASSQAEWETQYF. CDR3 bases: TGTGCCAGCAGCCAGGCCGAATGGGAGACCCAGTACTTC.

The CDR3 DNA reads as TGTGCCAGCAGTACCAGGTTGCCCCAGCATTTT. As protein: CASSTRLPQHF. The V and J genes are TRBV6-5 and TRBJ1-5; D uncertain. This CDR3 spans 11 amino acids. Germline values: CDR1 MNHEY, CDR2 SVGAGI. Between the trimmed V and J ends, which lost 5 bases and 9 bases, there was a span of 8 bases.

The chain has TRBV19 and TRBJ2-2; perhaps TRBD1 as D (5 bases). Germline V gene sequence: CDR1 LNHDA, CDR2 SQIVND (reference sequence). Trimming shortened V by 5 bases and J by 6 bases, and 10 bases separated the two germline ends. CDR3 length: 13 residues. The CDR3 nucleotides read TGTGCCAGTAGTGAAAGGACACCCGGGGAGCTGTTTTTT. It yields the protein CASSERTPGELFF.

This clone occurred a few times. The rearrangement uses TRBV18 and TRBJ1-5, with D possibly matching TRBD1 (6 bases). The germline CDR1 and CDR2 sequences are KGHSH and LQKENI. V lost 4 bases, J lost 7 bases, and 17 bases lay in between. The CDR3 contains 15 residues. The CDR3 DNA is TGTGCCAGCTCACAACAGACAGGAAACGGGCAGCCCCAGCATTTT. Encoded protein: CASSQQTGNGQPQHF.

The chain is built from TRBV15 and TRBJ2-1; D perhaps matches TRBD2 (6 bases). Germline CDR1 is LNHNV and CDR2 is YYDKDF (reference sequence). This CDR3 is 14 amino acids long. Deletions cut 1 base from V and 6 bases from J, with 10 bases between. Written as DNA, the CDR3 is TGTGCCACCAGCAGAGGGAGGGTTAGCAATGAGCAGTTCTTC. This gives the protein CATSRGRVSNEQFF.

This clone was picked up one time. This chain joins TRBV5-8 and TRBJ2-2; D is ambiguous. CDR3 length: 16 residues. V was cut by 2 bases and J by 1 base, with 12 bases left in between. CDR1 SGHTS and CDR2 YDEGEE come from the germline V gene. CDR3 nucleotides: TGTGCCAGCAGCTTTTCTCTTACTCGGAACACCGGGGAGCTGTTTTTT. The encoded protein is CASSFSLTRNTGELFF.

This chain connects TRBV28 to TRBJ1-6; no definite D call. Germline loops: CDR1 MDHEN, CDR2 SYDVKM. This CDR3 comprises 14 residues. The V end was cut by 2 bases, the J end by 9 bases, with 11 bases between. The CDR3 is CASSLRQVASPLHF. The CDR3 DNA sequence: TGTGCCAGCAGTTTAAGGCAGGTCGCTTCACCCCTCCACTTT.